The clone carrying this T cell receptor beta chain showed up many times. The antigen is unknown. This CDR3 contains 17 residues. The V end was cut by 4 bases, the J end by 6 bases, with 22 bases between. Germline CDR1 reads MGHRA; CDR2 reads YSYEKL. These data are taken from a study of OX40 agonist ivuxolimab in advanced cancers. Study-level results: Low levels of normalized T-cell clonal expansion also appeared in some nonresponders. Both blood CD4+ and CD8+ T cells showed clonal growth by week 6 at 0.1 to 3.0 mg/kg.

Profiled with immunoSEQ multiplex PCR; TCRdb holds only in-frame clones, not every one. The sample lists tens of thousands of clones; more than 80% were seen once. People who had autoimmune disease history or systemic immunosuppression were excluded. Collection of blood occurred at baseline, at cycle 4 day 1, and at cycle 7 day 1. The receptor's source is an adult with an advanced solid tumor such as melanoma, head and neck, liver or kidney cancer. Here the sequenced sample was CD4+ or CD8+ T cells sorted from blood, taken in a trial of the OX40 agonist ivuxolimab. The V call is TRBV4-1, the J call TRBJ2-1, with a tentative D call TRBD2 (6 bases). CDR3 sequence reads: CASSRPPTGGLGNEQFF. The DNA of the CDR3 is TGCGCCAGCAGCCGTCCCCCCACAGGAGGGCTGGGCAATGAGCAGTTCTTC.